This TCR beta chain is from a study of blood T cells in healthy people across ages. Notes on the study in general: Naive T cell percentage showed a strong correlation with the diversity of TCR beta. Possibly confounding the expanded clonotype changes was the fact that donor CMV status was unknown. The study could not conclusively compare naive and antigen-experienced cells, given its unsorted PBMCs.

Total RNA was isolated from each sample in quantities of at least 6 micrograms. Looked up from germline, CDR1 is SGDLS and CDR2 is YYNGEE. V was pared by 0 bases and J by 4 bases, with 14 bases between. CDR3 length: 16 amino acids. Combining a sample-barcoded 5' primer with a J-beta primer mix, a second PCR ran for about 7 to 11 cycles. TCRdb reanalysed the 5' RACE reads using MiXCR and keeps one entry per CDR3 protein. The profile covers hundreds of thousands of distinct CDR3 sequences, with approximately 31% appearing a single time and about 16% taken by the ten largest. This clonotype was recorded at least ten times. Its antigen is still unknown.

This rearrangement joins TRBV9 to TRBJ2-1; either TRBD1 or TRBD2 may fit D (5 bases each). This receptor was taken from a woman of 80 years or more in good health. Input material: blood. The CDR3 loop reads CASSVVSGAAYNEQFF. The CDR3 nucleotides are TGTGCCAGCAGCGTAGTCTCCGGGGCCGCTTACAATGAGCAGTTCTTC. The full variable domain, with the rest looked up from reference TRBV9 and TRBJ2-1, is DSGVTQTPKHLITATGQRVTLRCSPRSGDLSVYWYQQSLDQGLQFLIQYYNGEERAKGNILERFSAQQFPDLHSELNLSSLELGDSALYFCASSVVSGAAYNEQFFGPGTRLTVL.